Shown below are 17 T cell receptor beta chains from a single sample sequenced in a study of cytomegalovirus exposure and HLA in healthy donors. PCR amplification relied on 60 Vbeta primers (plus 13 Jbeta primers). Repertoires were generated with immunoSEQ multiplex PCR, while TCRdb's copy carries only in-frame clones and drops some. The sample lists some 130,000 clones, approximately 71% occurring once. The sample consisted of PBMCs. These receptors were collected from a man aged 30 to 45 in good health and CMV-seronegative.

The chain links TRBV5-1 to TRBJ2-7, with 10 bases identical to TRBD2. Germline CDR1 SGHRS, CDR2 YFSETQ. The V gene end was trimmed by 1 base and the J gene end by 7 bases; junction bases not matched to a gene: 8. The CDR3 sequence is 15 residues long. The CDR3 DNA is TGCGCCAGCAGCTTGTGGGCTAGCGGGAGTCGGGAGCAGTACTTC. Amino acids: CASSLWASGSREQYF.

This sequence joins TRBV10-3 and TRBJ1-2, with 8 bases lining up with TRBD1. V lost 6 bases, J lost 1 base, and 4 bases stayed unmatched. Germline-derived CDR1 and CDR2 are ENHRY and SYGVKD. CDR3 size: 14 residues. CDR3 region: CAIRSGQDNYGYTF. For the CDR3, the DNA is TGTGCCATCAGATCGGGACAGGATAACTATGGCTACACCTTC.

The count of this clone is one. The chain recombines TRBV9 with TRBJ1-2, with D possibly matching TRBD1 (5 bases). There are 14 residues in the CDR3. Per the germline V gene, CDR1 is SGDLS and CDR2 is YYNGEE. Trimming removed 4 bases from V and 6 bases from J, with 16 bases in between. The CDR3 here is CASSTNGGLDGYTF. The CDR3 DNA reads as TGTGCCAGCAGCACCAACGGGGGATTGGATGGCTACACCTTC. Variable domain in full (rest from reference TRBV9 and TRBJ1-2): DSGVTQTPKHLITATGQRVTLRCSPRSGDLSVYWYQQSLDQGLQFLIQYYNGEERAKGNILERFSAQQFPDLHSELNLSSLELGDSALYFCASSTNGGLDGYTFGSGTRLTVV.

Comment on this clone: Other DNA sequences of this sample code for an identical CDR3. The chain combines TRBV29-1 with TRBJ2-7; D perhaps matches TRBD1 (5 bases). The CDR3 has 13 residues. Germline CDR1 is SQVTM and CDR2 is ANQGSEA. CDR3 protein: CSALGLQSYEQYF. CDR3 DNA sequence: TGCAGTGCCCTGGGGCTCCAGTCCTACGAGCAGTACTTC.

The chain employs TRBV28 and TRBJ2-1, with D tentatively TRBD2 (6 bases). Per the germline V gene, CDR1 is MDHEN and CDR2 is SYDVKM. This CDR3 region has 14 residues. Trimming removed 4 bases from V and 3 bases from J, with 10 bases in between. CDR3 in amino acids: CASSWTTYYNEQFF. CDR3 in DNA: TGTGCCAGCAGTTGGACTACCTACTACAATGAGCAGTTCTTC.

This clone was counted a single time. The chain is built from TRBV5-1 and TRBJ1-5; 11 bases are a match to TRBD1. The CDR3 spans 17 residues. Unmatched junction bases numbered 7, after V lost 4 bases and J lost 1 base. The germline CDR1 and CDR2 sequences are SGHRS and YFSETQ. The DNA of the CDR3 is TGCGCCAGCAGCCCATCGGACAGGGGGCTGAGCAATCAGCCCCAGCATTTT. Translating gives CASSPSDRGLSNQPQHF.

This chain links TRBV19 with TRBJ2-2; D may be TRBD2 (6 bases). The CDR3 is 14 amino acids. Germline V lookup: CDR1 LNHDA, CDR2 SQIVND (reference sequence). The V and J ends lost 7 bases and 5 bases respectively, with 14 bases between them. As DNA, the CDR3 is TGTGCCAGTACCACGGGGGTTGGTACCGGGGAGCTGTTTTTT. Protein product: CASTTGVGTGELFF.

The chain is built from TRBV7-9 and TRBJ1-1; 7 nucleotides agree with TRBD1. V trimming: 0 bases; J trimming: 3 bases; junction bases outside the gene matches: 1. Looked up from germline, CDR1 is SEHNR and CDR2 is FQNEAQ (reference sequence). The length of the CDR3 is 14 residues. The DNA of the CDR3 is TGTGCCAGCAGCTTAGCAACAGGGGACACTGAAGCTTTCTTT. Its protein is CASSLATGDTEAFF.

This clone was counted between two and nine times. J is TRBJ1-5 and V is TRBV6-1; D gene ambiguous. The CDR3 is 15 amino acids. Germline loops: CDR1 MNHNS, CDR2 SASEGT. With 0 bases removed from V and 5 bases from J, the gap between germline ends came to 11 bases. The DNA of the CDR3 is TGTGCCAGCAGTGAAGCGCCGAGTTCCCATCAGCCCCAGCATTTT. Translating gives CASSEAPSSHQPQHF.

This clone was counted a single time. This chain links TRBV6-1 with TRBJ2-3, with D possibly TRBD2 on 5 matching bases. The CDR3 consists of 14 residues. CDR1 and CDR2 from the germline V gene are MNHNS and SASEGT. V dropped 8 bases and J dropped 1 base, with 13 bases sitting between them. CDR3 in amino acids: CASQSAGGTDTQYF. CDR3 DNA: TGTGCCAGCCAAAGTGCGGGCGGCACAGATACGCAGTATTTT.

The CDR3 coding sequence is TGTGCCAGCTCACCGGGGCCAGGGGGTACCTACGAGCAGTACTTC. Its protein product is CASSPGPGGTYEQYF. This chain connects TRBV18 to TRBJ2-7; 7 bases line up with TRBD1. V shed 3 bases, J shed 2 bases, and the junction held 7 bases outside the gene matches. The CDR3 runs to 15 residues. Germline V gene sequence: CDR1 KGHSH, CDR2 LQKENI.

V usage is TRBV28 and J usage is TRBJ2-7; TRBD1 might be the D (6 bases). The V gene lost 7 bases and the J gene lost 0 bases, with 16 bases spanning the gap. This CDR3 contains 15 residues. In germline, CDR1 is MDHEN, CDR2 SYDVKM. This CDR3 reads CASTPVAGASYEQYF. The CDR3 DNA follows: TGTGCCAGCACCCCCGTGGCAGGGGCCTCCTACGAGCAGTACTTC.

This clone is a singleton in its sample. The chain joins TRBV10-3 to TRBJ2-5; D perhaps matches TRBD1 (8 bases). Germline CDR1 is ENHRY and CDR2 is SYGVKD. The CDR3 covers 17 residues. The V end was cut by 2 bases, the J end by 5 bases, with 21 bases between. The CDR3, as DNA: TGTGCCATCAGTGAGGGGATGGGAACAGGGGGAGGGGAGACCCAGTACTTC. Its translation: CAISEGMGTGGGETQYF.

This sequence joins TRBV27 and TRBJ1-1; D perhaps matches TRBD1 (5 bases). CDR1 and CDR2 (germline): MNHEY, SMNVEV (reference sequence). V was shortened by 1 base and J by 6 bases, with 12 bases between the two germline ends. The CDR3 is made up of 14 amino acids. CDR3 amino acids: CASSLLPARAEAFF. Written as DNA, the CDR3 is TGTGCCAGCAGTTTATTACCGGCCAGGGCTGAAGCTTTCTTT.

About this clone itself: Other DNA sequences from this sample encode an identical CDR3 as well. The V and J genes are TRBV6-5 and TRBJ2-1; D is perhaps TRBD2 (5 bases). The CDR3 is made up of 15 amino acids. Germline V CDR1 and CDR2: MNHEY, SVGAGI. The germline V and J ends were trimmed by 2 bases and 1 base, with 9 bases remaining between them. The CDR3 sequence is CASSYSGSSYNEQFF. DNA of the CDR3: TGTGCCAGCAGTTACAGTGGGAGTTCCTACAATGAGCAGTTCTTC.

The chain uses TRBV19 and TRBJ2-7; possible D gene TRBD2, 6 bases. This CDR3 contains 14 residues. Germline-derived CDR1 and CDR2 are LNHDA and SQIVND (reference sequence). V shed 5 bases and J shed 4 bases, with 15 bases lying between them. The CDR3 spells CASSPLGLGYEQYF. CDR3 nucleotides: TGTGCCAGTAGTCCGCTGGGACTTGGGTACGAGCAGTACTTC.

The V and J genes are TRBV5-6 and TRBJ2-2; a possible D gene is TRBD1 (6 bases). V lost 4 bases to trimming and J lost 6 bases, with 19 bases between them. The CDR3 has 16 amino acids. Germline assignment: CDR1 SGHDT and CDR2 YYEEEE. CDR3 bases: TGTGCCAGCAGCGCGCAGGGGCCAACTCCGCCCGGGGAGCTGTTTTTT. Protein product: CASSAQGPTPPGELFF.